These T cell receptor beta chains were read from a single sample in a study of graft-versus-host responses after intestinal transplantation. What these receptors recognize is not known. The assay was immunoSEQ multiplex PCR, and TCRdb's table has in-frame clones only and misses some. The sample has more than 85,000 clones, 90% to 95% seen once. This specimen consisted of unstimulated CD8+ T cells sorted from spleen or lymph node cells, obtained before intestinal transplant. The origin of the receptors is a human donor who received an intestinal transplant. CDR3s include the opening cysteine and the closing phenylalanine or tryptophan. Fields, in order: clone size, J gene, V gene, D gene, CDR3 DNA, CDR3 protein. A D gene is named only where the DNA matches it firmly. Clone size, where shown, is once, few, many, or a class for clones that have expanded.

- TRBJ2-1 TRBV12-1 - TGTGCCAGCAGCCTAGGGACTAGCGGGAGGCCCACGGGGTCCTACAATGAGCAGTTCTTC CASSLGTSGRPTGSYNEQFF
- TRBJ2-7 TRBV5-5 - TGTGCCAGCAGCTTTGGGGCGGGATCCTACGAGCAGTACTTC CASSFGAGSYEQYF
- TRBJ2-5 TRBV7-9 TRBD2 TGTGCCAGCAGCCTGGGAGGGCAAGAGACCCAGTACTTC CASSLGGQETQYF
- TRBJ2-2 TRBV29-1 - TGCAGCGTTGAAGGCACCGGGGAGCTGTTTTTT CSVEGTGELFF
- TRBJ2-5 TRBV18 - TGTGCCAGCTCTCCGTCGACTAGAAGGGTGACCCAGTACTTC CASSPSTRRVTQYF
- TRBJ1-2 TRBV2 - TGTGCCAGTGGCCCTTCGGATGGCTACACCTTC CASGPSDGYTF
- TRBJ2-7 TRBV11-2 - TGTGCCAGCAGCTTAGCCGCTTCGCTGTTCTACGAGCAGTACTTC CASSLAASLFYEQYF
- TRBJ2-1 TRBV19 TRBD2 TGTGCCACAGGAGCGGGATACTACAATGAGCAGTTCTTC CATGAGYYNEQFF
few TRBJ2-7 TRBV19 - TGTGCCAGTAGTAATGGTAGGGAGCAGTACTTC CASSNGREQYF
- TRBJ2-3 TRBV27 - TGTGCCAGCAGTTTGAACATCCCCTGGACAGAGAGCACAGATACGCAGTATTTT CASSLNIPWTESTDTQYF
- TRBJ1-2 TRBV2 TRBD1 TGTGCCAGCAGTGAATATCCCCCCTGGACAGGGGATAGCTATGGCTACACCTTC CASSEYPPWTGDSYGYTF
- TRBJ1-2 TRBV27 - TGTGCCAGCAGTCAAGGGAGCGGAAAATTGTTCTATGGCTACACCTTC CASSQGSGKLFYGYTF
- TRBJ1-2 TRBV5-5 TRBD1 TGTGCCAGCAGCTTGGGAAGGGGGACAGGGGACGGCTACACCTTC CASSLGRGTGDGYTF
- TRBJ2-3 TRBV9 - TGTGCCAGCAGCGTCACAGGCAACCCCACAGATACGCAGTATTTT CASSVTGNPTDTQYF
- TRBJ2-5 TRBV27 TRBD2 TGTGCCAGCAGTTTAGCGGGAGCGGGGGAGACCCAGTACTTC CASSLAGAGETQYF
- TRBJ2-1 TRBV30 - TGTGCCTGGAGTTTATCTGAGCAGTTCTTC CAWSLSEQFF
- TRBJ1-1 TRBV30 - TGTGCCTGGAGTGTACTCCAAGGATCTGAAGCTTTCTTT CAWSVLQGSEAFF
- TRBJ2-7 TRBV6-5 TRBD1 TGTGCCAGCAGTTACTCCGGGACAGGGTCGTACGAGCAGTACTTC CASSYSGTGSYEQYF
- TRBJ2-7 TRBV27 - TGTGCCAGCAGTCCCCCTTCCTCCTACGAGCAGTACTTC CASSPPSSYEQYF
- TRBJ1-4 TRBV15 - TGTGCCACCAGCAGGGGTAATGAAAAACTGTTTTTT CATSRGNEKLFF
- TRBJ2-4 TRBV7-9 - TGTGCCAGCAGCTCCAAACCTACAACAGGCGTCAAAAACATTCAGTACTTC CASSSKPTTGVKNIQYF
- TRBJ2-3 TRBV28 TRBD1 TGTGCCAGCAGTCCCGGGACAGGCACAGATACGCAGTATTTT CASSPGTGTDTQYF
- TRBJ2-7 TRBV7-9 TRBD1 TGTGCCAGCAGCGATTCGACGGGGACAGGGAATTCCTACGAGCAGTACTTC CASSDSTGTGNSYEQYF
- TRBJ2-7 TRBV5-4 - TGTGCCAGCAGCAACCGGGACAAGAACTCCTACGAGCAGTACTTC CASSNRDKNSYEQYF
- TRBJ2-1 TRBV27 - TGTGCCAGCAGTTTACGAGGAGCGCAGTTCTTC CASSLRGAQFF
- TRBJ2-7 TRBV4-1 TRBD1 TGCGCCAGCAGCCAAGATCGAGGGACAGGCTACGAGCAGTACTTC CASSQDRGTGYEQYF
- TRBJ1-4 TRBV2 - TGTGCCAGCAGTGATTTACGGCAGAGCGATGAAAAACTGTTTTTT CASSDLRQSDEKLFF
- TRBJ2-7 TRBV15 - TGTGCCACCAGCAGAGGAGAGGCACATCGAGGCGAGCAGTACTTC CATSRGEAHRGEQYF
- TRBJ2-7 TRBV28 - TGTGCCAGCAGCTCCGCCTACGAGCAGTACTTC CASSSAYEQYF
- TRBJ1-1 TRBV7-2 - TGTGCCAGCAGCTTGGGCCTATCGGGCACTGAAGCTTTCTTT CASSLGLSGTEAFF
- TRBJ2-7 TRBV7-8 - TGTGCCAGCAGCTTCTCTTCGGGACTGGGATACTACGAGCAGTACTTC CASSFSSGLGYYEQYF
- TRBJ2-5 TRBV28 - TGTGCCAGCAGCTGGGAGGGGGGGTTGCAAGAGACCCAGTACTTC CASSWEGGLQETQYF
- TRBJ1-2 TRBV6-5 - TGTGCCAGCAGCATAGGGCAGGGCAACTATGGCTACACCTTC CASSIGQGNYGYTF
- TRBJ2-7 TRBV5-8 - TGTGCCAGCACCGATACAGGGTCATGGTGGTACGAGCAGTACTTC CASTDTGSWWYEQYF
- TRBJ2-2 TRBV27 TRBD2 TGTGCCAGCAATCCTCTAGCGGGAGTGAACACCGGGGAGCTGTTTTTT CASNPLAGVNTGELFF
- TRBJ2-1 TRBV25-1 TRBD1 TGTGCCAGCAGTGAACTGATCCGGGACAGGGGTCACGATGAGCAGTTCTTC CASSELIRDRGHDEQFF
few TRBJ1-5 TRBV7-9 - TGTGCCAGCAGCTTATCTACAGGGAATCAGCCCCAGCATTTT CASSLSTGNQPQHF
- TRBJ1-1 TRBV5-1 TRBD1 TGCGCCAGCAGCCTGGGACAGGGGGTGAACACTGAAGCTTTCTTT CASSLGQGVNTEAFF
- TRBJ2-7 TRBV5-1 - TGCGCCAGCAGCCAGGGGGGCGAGCAGTACTTC CASSQGGEQYF
- TRBJ1-2 TRBV27 TRBD1 TGTGCCAGCAGTTTCCTGGAGGGGGCGGGCCTCTATGGCTACACCTTC CASSFLEGAGLYGYTF